The 10 T cell receptor beta chains below all came from one sample that was sequenced in a study of blood T cell repertoires in COVID-19. Profiled with immunoSEQ multiplex PCR; TCRdb holds only in-frame clones, not every one. The sample records some 350,000 clones, 85% to 90% being singletons. Sequenced sample: peripheral blood. These receptors all come from a woman between 50 and 59 years old with COVID-19, enrolled during active disease.

The chain recombines TRBV6-5 with TRBJ2-5; 8 nucleotides agree with TRBD2. Looked up from germline, CDR1 is MNHEY and CDR2 is SVGAGI. This CDR3 has 15 residues. Trimming cost V 5 bases and J 7 bases; bases outside gene matches: 12. This chain's CDR3 is CASSRSSGGTGTQYF. The CDR3 DNA is TGTGCCAGCAGTAGGTCCTCGGGAGGGACTGGGACCCAGTACTTC.

The gene calls are TRBV27 and TRBJ2-5; 10 bases match TRBD2. Germline lookup yields CDR1 MNHEY and CDR2 SMNVEV (reference sequence). The ends lost 6 bases at V and 2 bases at J; junction bases unmatched: 6. The CDR3 contains 15 residues. The CDR3 sequence is CASSPGLALQETQYF. In DNA, the CDR3 is TGTGCCAGCAGCCCGGGACTAGCGCTTCAAGAGACCCAGTACTTC.

The genes are TRBV3-1 (or the pseudogene TRBV3-2) and TRBJ2-2; 14 nucleotides line up with TRBD2. This CDR3 spans 15 amino acids. Trimming cost V 4 bases and J 10 bases; bases outside gene matches: 5. Germline V CDR1 and CDR2: LGHDT, YNNKEL (reference sequence). The CDR3 sequence is CASSLRGLAGEELFF. In DNA form, the CDR3 reads TGTGCCAGCAGCCTTCGGGGACTAGCGGGAGAGGAGCTGTTTTTT.

In DNA form, the CDR3 reads TGTGCCAGCAGCGAAAAGGGAGCGACCCCTTACTATGGCTACACCTTC. Amino acid sequence: CASSEKGATPYYGYTF. The chain uses TRBV13 and TRBJ1-2; no definite D call. The length of the CDR3 is 16 residues. Trimming pared 5 bases from V and 3 bases from J, leaving 19 bases between. Germline lookup yields CDR1 PRHDT and CDR2 FYEKMQ (reference sequence).

J is TRBJ1-5 and V is TRBV7-2; D gene ambiguous. CDR1 is SGHTA and CDR2 is FQGNSA in the germline V gene. The CDR3 spans 14 residues. V was trimmed by 5 bases and J by 5 bases, leaving 13 bases between them. For the CDR3, the DNA is TGTGCCAGCAGCAAACGAGACGGGGATCAGCCCCAGCATTTT. Its translation: CASSKRDGDQPQHF.

The chain couples TRBV6-5 to TRBJ1-5; D perhaps matches TRBD1 (6 bases). The germline V gene encodes CDR1 MNHEY and CDR2 SVGAGI. The CDR3 has 15 residues. V lost 8 bases and J lost 2, with 16 bases in between. In DNA, the CDR3 is TGTGCCAGCGTAGATGGGGGGGCTGGCAATCAGCCCCAGCATTTT. It encodes CASVDGGAGNQPQHF.

The chain employs TRBV7-3 and TRBJ1-1; 10 bases are a match to TRBD1. The germline V gene has CDR1 SGHTA and CDR2 FQGTGA. This CDR3 is built from 14 residues. V was pared by 4 bases and J by 4 bases, with 3 bases of the junction left unmatched. The CDR3 nucleotides are TGTGCCAGCAGCTCAGGGACAGGGGCCACTGAAGCTTTCTTT. It codes for CASSSGTGATEAFF.

The chain carries TRBV21-1 and TRBJ2-2; the table calls TRBD2, which could not be checked here. TRBV21-1 is annotated as a pseudogene. CDR3 length: 17 amino acids. The CDR3 here is CASSKLSSGLRTGELFF. Written as DNA, the CDR3 is TGTGCCAGCAGCAAACTCTCTAGTGGACTCCGAACCGGGGAGCTGTTTTTT.

V usage is TRBV12-3 or TRBV12-4 and J usage is TRBJ2-7; D may be TRBD2 (5 bases). The CDR3 extends over 13 amino acids. The germline V and J ends were trimmed by 7 bases and 3 bases, with 13 bases remaining between them. The CDR3 sequence is CASKWERNYEQYF. Here the CDR3 DNA reads TGTGCCAGCAAATGGGAGAGAAACTACGAGCAGTACTTC.

The CDR3 DNA is TGTGCCACCACACTAGCGGGAGTTAACGAGCAGTACTTC. Protein: CATTLAGVNEQYF. V gene TRBV6-5 combines with J gene TRBJ2-7; the match to TRBD2 covers 11 bases. J was trimmed by 5 bases and V by 10 bases; bases with no gene match: 7. The CDR3 sequence is 13 residues long. The V gene's germline CDR1 is MNHEY and CDR2 SVGAGI.